The T cell receptor beta chain under discussion was sequenced for a study of metastatic and nonmetastatic thyroid tumors. Across the whole study: It was across blood and tumor or nodule tissue from malignant and benign thyroid patients that repertoires were compared. Study-level findings and limits: Reports indicated that malignant thyroid tumors showed significantly higher TCR beta diversity than benign nodules did, in blood and tumor.

Source study methods: For papillary thyroid cancer, a distant-metastasis classifier was constructed from CDR3 differences observed across clinicopathological groups. TCRdb used MiXCR to call clones anew from the PCR reads. The authors' filters were not applied to this entry. The sample lists 45,000 or so clones, about 4.2% seen once, with 8% to 10% in the top ten. Trimming removed 0 bases at V and 8 bases at J, with 5 bases between. Germline lookup yields CDR1 SEHNR and CDR2 FQNEAQ (reference sequence). This CDR3 has 13 amino acids. There were no patients who had received any treatment before thyroid surgery. Of note for this clone: Its target is not known.

This TCR derives from a female donor with papillary thyroid cancer or a benign thyroid nodule (not recorded which). Some clones in this sample may be carry-over from other donors' samples. The rearrangement uses TRBV7-9 and TRBJ1-6, with D maybe TRBD1 (5 bases). Sequenced input: blood. CDR3 in amino acids: CASSLAGDSPLHF. In nucleotides, the CDR3 is TGTGCCAGCAGCTTAGCAGGGGATTCACCCCTCCACTTT.